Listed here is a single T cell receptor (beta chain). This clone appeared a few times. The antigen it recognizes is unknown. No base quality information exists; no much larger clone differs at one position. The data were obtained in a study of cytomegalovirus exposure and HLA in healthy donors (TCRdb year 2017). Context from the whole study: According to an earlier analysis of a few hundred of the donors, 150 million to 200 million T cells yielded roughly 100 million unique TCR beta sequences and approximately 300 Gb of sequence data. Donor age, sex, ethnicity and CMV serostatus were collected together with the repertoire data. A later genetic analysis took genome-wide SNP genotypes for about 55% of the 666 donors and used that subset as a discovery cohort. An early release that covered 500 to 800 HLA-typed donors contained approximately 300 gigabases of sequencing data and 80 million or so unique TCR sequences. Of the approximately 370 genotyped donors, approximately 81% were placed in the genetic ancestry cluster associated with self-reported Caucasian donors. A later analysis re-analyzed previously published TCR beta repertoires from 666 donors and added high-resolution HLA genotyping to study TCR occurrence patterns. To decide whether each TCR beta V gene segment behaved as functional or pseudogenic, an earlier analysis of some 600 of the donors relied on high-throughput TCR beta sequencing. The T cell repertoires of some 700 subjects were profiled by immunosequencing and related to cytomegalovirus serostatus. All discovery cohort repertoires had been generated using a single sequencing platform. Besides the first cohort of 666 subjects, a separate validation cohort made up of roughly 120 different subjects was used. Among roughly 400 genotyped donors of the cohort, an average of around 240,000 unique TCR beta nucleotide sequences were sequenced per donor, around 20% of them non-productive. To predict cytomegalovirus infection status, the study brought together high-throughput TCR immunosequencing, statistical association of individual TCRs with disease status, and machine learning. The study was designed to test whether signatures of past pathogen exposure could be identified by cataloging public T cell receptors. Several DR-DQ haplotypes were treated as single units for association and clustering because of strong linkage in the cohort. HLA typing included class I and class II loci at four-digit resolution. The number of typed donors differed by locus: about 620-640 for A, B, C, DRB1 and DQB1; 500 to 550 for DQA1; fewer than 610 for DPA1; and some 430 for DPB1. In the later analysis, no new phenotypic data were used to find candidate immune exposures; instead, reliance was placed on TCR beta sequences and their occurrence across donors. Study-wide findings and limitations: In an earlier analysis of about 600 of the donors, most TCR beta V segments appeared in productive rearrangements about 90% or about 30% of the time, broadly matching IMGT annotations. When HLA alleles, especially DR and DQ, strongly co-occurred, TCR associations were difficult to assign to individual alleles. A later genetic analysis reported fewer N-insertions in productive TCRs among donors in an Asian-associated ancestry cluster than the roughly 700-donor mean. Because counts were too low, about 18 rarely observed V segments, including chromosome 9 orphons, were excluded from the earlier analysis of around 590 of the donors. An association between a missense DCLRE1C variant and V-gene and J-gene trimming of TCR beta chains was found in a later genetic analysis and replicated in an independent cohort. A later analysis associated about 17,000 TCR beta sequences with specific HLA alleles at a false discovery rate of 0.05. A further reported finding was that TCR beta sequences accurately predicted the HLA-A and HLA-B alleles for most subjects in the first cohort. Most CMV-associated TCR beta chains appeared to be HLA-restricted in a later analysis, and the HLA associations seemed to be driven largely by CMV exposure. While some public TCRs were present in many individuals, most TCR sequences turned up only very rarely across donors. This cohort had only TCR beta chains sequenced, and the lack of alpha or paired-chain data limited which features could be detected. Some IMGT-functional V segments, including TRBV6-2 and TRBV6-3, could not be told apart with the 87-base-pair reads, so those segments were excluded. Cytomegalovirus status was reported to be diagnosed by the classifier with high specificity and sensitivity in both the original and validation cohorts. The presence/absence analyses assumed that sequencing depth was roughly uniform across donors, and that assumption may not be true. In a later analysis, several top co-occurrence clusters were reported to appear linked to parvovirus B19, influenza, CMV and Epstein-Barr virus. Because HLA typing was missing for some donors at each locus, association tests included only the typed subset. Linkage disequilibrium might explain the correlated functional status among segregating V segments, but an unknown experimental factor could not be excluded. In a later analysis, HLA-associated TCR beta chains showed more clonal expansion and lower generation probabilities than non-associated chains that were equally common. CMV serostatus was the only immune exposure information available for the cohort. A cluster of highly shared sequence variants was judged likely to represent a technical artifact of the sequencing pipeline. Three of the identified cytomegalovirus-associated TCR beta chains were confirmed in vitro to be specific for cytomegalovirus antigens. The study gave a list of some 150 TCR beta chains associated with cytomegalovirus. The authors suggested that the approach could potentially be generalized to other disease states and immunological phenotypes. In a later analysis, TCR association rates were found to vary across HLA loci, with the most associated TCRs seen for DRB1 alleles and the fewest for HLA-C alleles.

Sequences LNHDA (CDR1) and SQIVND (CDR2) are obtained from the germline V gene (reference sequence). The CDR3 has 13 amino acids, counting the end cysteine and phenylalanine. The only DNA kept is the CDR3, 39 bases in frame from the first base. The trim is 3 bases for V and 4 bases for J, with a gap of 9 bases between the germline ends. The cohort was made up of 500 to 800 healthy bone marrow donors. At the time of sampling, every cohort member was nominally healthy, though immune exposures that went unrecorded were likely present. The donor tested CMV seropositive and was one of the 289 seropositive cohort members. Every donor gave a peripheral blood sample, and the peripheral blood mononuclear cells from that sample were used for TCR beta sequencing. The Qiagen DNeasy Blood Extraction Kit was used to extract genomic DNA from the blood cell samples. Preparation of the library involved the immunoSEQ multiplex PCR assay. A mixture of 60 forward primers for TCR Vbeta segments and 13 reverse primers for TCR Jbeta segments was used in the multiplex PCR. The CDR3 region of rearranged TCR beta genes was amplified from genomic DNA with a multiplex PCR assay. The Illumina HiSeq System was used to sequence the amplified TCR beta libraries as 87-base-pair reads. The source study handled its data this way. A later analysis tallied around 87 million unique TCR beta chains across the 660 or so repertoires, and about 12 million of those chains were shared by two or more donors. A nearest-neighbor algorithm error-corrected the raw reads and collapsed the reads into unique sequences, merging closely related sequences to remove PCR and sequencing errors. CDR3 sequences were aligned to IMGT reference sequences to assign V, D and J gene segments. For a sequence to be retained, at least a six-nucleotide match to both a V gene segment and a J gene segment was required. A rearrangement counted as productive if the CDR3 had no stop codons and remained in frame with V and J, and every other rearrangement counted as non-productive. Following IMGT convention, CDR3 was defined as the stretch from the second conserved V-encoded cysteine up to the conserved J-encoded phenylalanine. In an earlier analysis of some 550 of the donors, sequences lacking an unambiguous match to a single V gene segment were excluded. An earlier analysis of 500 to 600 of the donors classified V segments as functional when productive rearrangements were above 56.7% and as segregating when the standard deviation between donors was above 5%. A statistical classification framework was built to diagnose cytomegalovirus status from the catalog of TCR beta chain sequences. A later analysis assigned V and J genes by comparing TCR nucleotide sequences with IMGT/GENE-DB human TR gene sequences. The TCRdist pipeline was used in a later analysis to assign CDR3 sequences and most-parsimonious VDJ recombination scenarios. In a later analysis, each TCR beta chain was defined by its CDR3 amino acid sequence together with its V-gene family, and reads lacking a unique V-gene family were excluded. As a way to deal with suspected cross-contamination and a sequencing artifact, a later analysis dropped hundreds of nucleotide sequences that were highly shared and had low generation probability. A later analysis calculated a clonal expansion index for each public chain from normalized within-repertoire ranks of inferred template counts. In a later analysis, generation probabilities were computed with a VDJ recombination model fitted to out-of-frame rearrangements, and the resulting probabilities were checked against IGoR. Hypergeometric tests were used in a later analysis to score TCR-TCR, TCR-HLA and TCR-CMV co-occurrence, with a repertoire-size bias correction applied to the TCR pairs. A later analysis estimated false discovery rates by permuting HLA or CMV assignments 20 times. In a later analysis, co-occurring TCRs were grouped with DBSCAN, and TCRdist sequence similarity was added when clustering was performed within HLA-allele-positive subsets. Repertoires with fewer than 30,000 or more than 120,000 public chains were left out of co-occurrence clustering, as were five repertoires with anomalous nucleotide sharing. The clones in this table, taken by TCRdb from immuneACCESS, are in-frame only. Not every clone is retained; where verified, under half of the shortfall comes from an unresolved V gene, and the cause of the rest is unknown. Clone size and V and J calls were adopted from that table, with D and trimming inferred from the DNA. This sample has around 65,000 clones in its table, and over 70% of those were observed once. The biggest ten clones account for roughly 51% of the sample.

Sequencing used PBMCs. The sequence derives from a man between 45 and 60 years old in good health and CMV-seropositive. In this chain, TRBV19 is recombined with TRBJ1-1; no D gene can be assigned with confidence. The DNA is TGTGCCAGTAGTATGAAGGGAGGCACTGAAGCTTTCTTT. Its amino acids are CASSMKGGTEAFF. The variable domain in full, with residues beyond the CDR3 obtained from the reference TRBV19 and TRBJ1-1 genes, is DGGITQSPKYLFRKEGQNVTLSCEQNLNHDAMYWYRQDPGQGLRLIYYSQIVNDFQKGDIAEGYSVSREKKESFPLTVTSAQKNPTAFYLCASSMKGGTEAFFGQGTRLTVV.